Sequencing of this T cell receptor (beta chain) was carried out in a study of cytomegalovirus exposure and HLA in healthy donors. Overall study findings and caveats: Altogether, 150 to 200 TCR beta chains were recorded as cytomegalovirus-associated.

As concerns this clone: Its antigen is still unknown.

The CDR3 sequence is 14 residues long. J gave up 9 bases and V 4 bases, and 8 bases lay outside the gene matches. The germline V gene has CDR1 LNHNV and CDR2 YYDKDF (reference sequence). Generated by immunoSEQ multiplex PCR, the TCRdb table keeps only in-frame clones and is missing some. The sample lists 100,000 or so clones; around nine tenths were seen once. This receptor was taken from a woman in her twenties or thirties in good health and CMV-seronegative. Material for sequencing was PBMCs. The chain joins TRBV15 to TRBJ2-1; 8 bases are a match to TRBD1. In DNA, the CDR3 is TGTGCCACCAGCACGGCGACAGGGGTAGGTGAGCAGTTCTTC. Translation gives CATSTATGVGEQFF.